This record looks at one T cell receptor (beta chain) sequence and its context. The data belong to a study of blood T cell repertoires in COVID-19. Germline CDR1 reads SGDLS; CDR2 reads YYNGEE. The CDR3 spans 16 residues. The V segment lost 4 bases and the J segment 8 bases; nucleotides outside the gene matches: 12. Original processing methods: By means of reference gene primer amplification, nucleated cell counts were estimated. This table comes from immunoSEQ multiplex PCR, and its TCRdb copy is limited to in-frame clones, with some not included. The DNA gave D and trimming, while V, J and clone size come from that table. The table has approximately 180,000 clones, around 82% seen once; the top ten hold 4.5% to 6.5%.

The specimen sequenced was PBMCs or T cells enriched from blood (not recorded which). This receptor was taken from a woman in her sixties with acute COVID-19. This sequence joins TRBV9 and TRBJ2-3; TRBD2 agrees at 11 bases. CDR3 protein: CASSSNSGGAIGTQYF. The CDR3 nucleotides are TGTGCCAGCAGCTCGAATAGCGGGGGGGCCATCGGTACGCAGTATTTT.